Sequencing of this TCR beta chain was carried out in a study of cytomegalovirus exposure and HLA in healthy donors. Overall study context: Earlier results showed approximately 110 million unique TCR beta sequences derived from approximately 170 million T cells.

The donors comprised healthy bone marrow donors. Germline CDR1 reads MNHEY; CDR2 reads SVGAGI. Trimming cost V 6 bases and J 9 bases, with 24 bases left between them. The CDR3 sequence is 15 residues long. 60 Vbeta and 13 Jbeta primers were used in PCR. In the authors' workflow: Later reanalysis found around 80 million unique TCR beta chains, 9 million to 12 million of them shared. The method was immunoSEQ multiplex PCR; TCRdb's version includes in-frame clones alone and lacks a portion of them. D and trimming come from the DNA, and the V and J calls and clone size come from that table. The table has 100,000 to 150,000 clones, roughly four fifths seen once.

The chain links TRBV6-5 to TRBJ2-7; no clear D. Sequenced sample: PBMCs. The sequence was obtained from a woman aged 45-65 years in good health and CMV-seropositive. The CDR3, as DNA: TGTGCCAGCAGCCCTATCAGGTTCCTGGCCCCCGTGCAGTACTTC. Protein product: CASSPIRFLAPVQYF.